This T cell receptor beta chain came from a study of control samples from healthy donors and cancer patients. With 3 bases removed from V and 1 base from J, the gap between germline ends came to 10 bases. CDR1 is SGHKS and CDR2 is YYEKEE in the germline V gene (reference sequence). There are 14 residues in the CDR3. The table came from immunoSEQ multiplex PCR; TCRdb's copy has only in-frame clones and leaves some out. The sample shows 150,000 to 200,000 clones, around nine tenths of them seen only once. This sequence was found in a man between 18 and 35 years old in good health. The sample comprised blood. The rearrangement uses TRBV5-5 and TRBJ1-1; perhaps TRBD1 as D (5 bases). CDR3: CASSWGGPNTEAFF. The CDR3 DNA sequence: TGTGCCAGCAGCTGGGGGGGACCGAACACTGAAGCTTTCTTT. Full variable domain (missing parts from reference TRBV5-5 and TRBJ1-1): DAGVTQSPTHLIKTRGQQVTLRCSPISGHKSVSWYQQVLGQGPQFIFQYYEKEERGRGNFPDRFSARQFPNYSSELNVNALLLGDSALYLCASSWGGPNTEAFFGQGTRLTVV.